This T cell receptor beta chain was profiled in a study of blood T cell repertoires in COVID-19 (dated by TCRdb to the early 2020s). As for the study more broadly: The collaborator samples originated in the United States, Italy and Spain and spanned the acute and convalescent phases of COVID-19. Deeply sampled blood TCRbeta repertoires from subjects exposed to, actively infected with, or recovered from COVID-19 were included in the dataset. Samples were obtained from the ongoing ImmuneRACE study (first 160 participants) and from over 1,000 subjects provided by 6 global collaborators. Where HLA class I and class II types were available, the types were taken from metadata supplied by the sample provider, not from assay-based typing. The material from the prospective study consisted of cDNA or gDNA derived from T cells, B-cell-depleted T cells, or PBMCs. The repertoires were released in a freely available public database meant as a resource for research on the immune response to SARS-CoV-2. The sample metadata nearly always contained a de-identified subject ID, COVID-19 status, age in years and sex.

Broader findings and caveats from the paper: Clinical and demographic metadata were provided uncurated, with the amount varying by source and participant.

Collaborating institutions collected whole blood in K2EDTA tubes following their own protocols. For TCRbeta analysis, collaborator samples were shipped as frozen whole blood, as isolated PBMCs, or as DNA extracted from either sample type. TCRbeta CDR3 regions were amplified from genomic DNA by means of the immunoSEQ Assay, a bias-controlled multiplex PCR. Under the source paper's analysis protocol: Within the assay, amplification of reference gene primers was used to estimate how many nucleated cells each sample contained. Sequence reads were collapsed and filtered to measure the absolute abundance of every unique TCRbeta CDR3 rearrangement. For each sample, productive Simpson clonality was calculated as the square root of Simpson's diversity index across productive rearrangements. This immuneACCESS table, as held by TCRdb, lists in-frame sequences with V and J called but not all clones. Of the missing ones, under half trace to an unresolved V gene in checked studies; the others have no known cause. V and J calls and clone size are as listed in that table; D and trimming were resolved from the DNA. This sample has fewer than 150,000 clones in its table, and 85% to 90% of those were observed once. 0.75% to 0.9% of the sample lies in the top ten.

On this clone: The specificity of this receptor is unknown. No per-base quality is available; no much larger clone lies one base away.

Sequencing was performed on peripheral blood. The origin of this receptor is a woman between 50 and 59 years old with active or convalescent COVID-19.

The DNA reads TGTGCCAGCAGCACCCGGGAGGTGGGGTACGAGCAGTACTTC. It is translated as CASSTREVGYEQYF. Recombination connected TRBV13 to TRBJ2-7; a stretch of 7 junction bases matches TRBD2. As encoded in the germline V gene (reference sequence), CDR1 is PRHDT while CDR2 is FYEKMQ. The CDR3 has 14 amino acids, counting the end cysteine and phenylalanine. Left in the record is the CDR3 DNA by itself, 42 bases read in frame from the first base. The junction shows trimming of 5 bases on V and 4 bases on J, and the gene matches do not reach 8 bases of it. The full variable domain, with segments outside the CDR3 supplied by the reference TRBV13 and TRBJ2-7 proteins, appears as AAGVIQSPRHLIKEKRETATLKCYPIPRHDTVYWYQQGPGQDPQFLISFYEKMQSDKGSIPDRFSAQQFSDYHSELNMSSLELGDSALYFCASSTREVGYEQYFGPGTRLTVT.